Below, 8 T cell receptor beta chains from the same sample are listed, as sequenced in a study of blood T cell repertoires in COVID-19. Data came from immunoSEQ multiplex PCR; TCRdb stores just in-frame clones and leaves some out. The sample lists under 70,000 clones, about 80% seen once, with 8.5% to 10% in the top ten. Material for sequencing was peripheral blood. Receptor source: a human donor in a cohort sampled during active COVID-19.

The J gene is TRBJ2-7, the V gene TRBV7-2, with 11 bases lining up with TRBD2. The V gene's germline CDR1 is SGHTA and CDR2 FQGNSA. CDR3 length: 16 residues. Losses at the gene ends were 2 bases for V and 3 bases for J; bases not matched to a gene: 6. The CDR3 loop reads CASSLSGTSGFYEQYF. The CDR3 nucleotides are TGTGCCAGCAGCTTATCCGGGACTAGCGGTTTCTACGAGCAGTACTTC.

For the CDR3, the DNA is TGTGCCAGCAGCTCAATAGTCCAGCGGGACACAGATACGCAGTATTTT. This codes for CASSSIVQRDTDTQYF. The chain carries TRBV2 and TRBJ2-3, with TRBD2 matching 7 bases. This CDR3 has 16 amino acids. Germline loops: CDR1 SNHLY, CDR2 FYNNEI. V was pared by 6 bases and J by 2 bases, with 11 bases of the junction left unmatched.

This chain connects TRBV24-1 to TRBJ2-7; the match to TRBD1 covers 7 bases. CDR1 KGHDR and CDR2 SFDVKD come from the germline V gene. V dropped 4 bases and J dropped 5; count of bases not matched to a gene: 7. The CDR3 spans 14 residues. Here the CDR3 DNA reads TGTGCCACCAGTGAGGGAAGGGGGCGAGACGAGCAGTACTTC. Encoded protein: CATSEGRGRDEQYF.

CDR3 loop: CASGARLGYNEQFF. CDR3 DNA: TGTGCCAGCGGGGCGAGGTTAGGATACAATGAGCAGTTCTTC. The V gene is TRBV28, the J gene TRBJ2-1, with a possible D match to TRBD1 (5 bases). Germline CDR1 MDHEN, CDR2 SYDVKM. The CDR3 covers 14 residues. Between the trimmed V and J ends, which lost 8 bases and 4 bases, there was a span of 15 bases.

J is TRBJ2-7 and V is TRBV7-2, with TRBD1 identical over 9 bases. CDR1 is SGHTA, CDR2 FQGNSA, per germline. This CDR3 is 16 amino acids long. J was trimmed by 3 bases and V by 0 bases; bases with no gene match: 6. CDR3 coding DNA: TGTGCCAGCAGCTTAGCAAAACAGGGGGCGAGCTACGAGCAGTACTTC. Protein: CASSLAKQGASYEQYF.

This chain uses TRBV21-1 with TRBJ2-7; no check of the table's D call, TRBD1, against the DNA was made. TRBV21-1 corresponds to a pseudogene. CDR3 length: 14 amino acids. CDR3 DNA sequence: TGTGCCAGCAGCAAAGACAGGGGATCCTACGAGCAGTACTTC. Its protein product is CASSKDRGSYEQYF.

The chain links TRBV30 to TRBJ2-7; tentative D call: TRBD2 (7 bases). V was pared by 5 bases and J by 2 bases, with 19 bases between. Germline CDR1 GTSNPN, CDR2 SVGIG (reference sequence). The CDR3 has 15 residues. CDR3 residues: CAWGRGRGGAYEQYF. The DNA of the CDR3 is TGTGCCTGGGGACGGGGAAGGGGGGGAGCCTACGAGCAGTACTTC.

J is TRBJ2-5 and V is TRBV14, with unresolved D. V gave up 2 bases and J gave up 5 bases, with 3 bases separating them. Germline V gene sequence: CDR1 SGHDN, CDR2 FVKESK. The CDR3 sequence is 11 residues long. The CDR3 is CASSQSETQYF. In nucleotides, the CDR3 is TGTGCCAGCAGCCAATCGGAGACCCAGTACTTC.